The next 7 T cell receptor beta chains were all read from a single sample in a study of T cell changes during pregnancy in multiple sclerosis (dated by TCRdb to about 2019). Libraries were constructed by the immunoSEQ multiplex PCR assay. The table was pulled from immuneACCESS by TCRdb, which kept in-frame rearrangements only. Such tables lose some clones; where checked, under half of the loss comes from unresolved V genes, and the rest has no known cause. The sample table records tens of thousands of clones; more than 80% of these occur just once. The top ten constitute roughly 0.54% of the sample. The sequenced sample was CD4+ T cells from peripheral blood mononuclear cells, obtained in the first trimester of pregnancy. The source is a female donor with multiple sclerosis, enrolled in a pregnancy study.

The rearrangement uses TRBV30 and TRBJ2-5, with D unclear. Germline CDR1 GTSNPN, CDR2 SVGIG (reference sequence). The CDR3 spans 11 residues. Trimming removed 3 bases at V and 4 bases at J, with 6 bases between. The CDR3 spells CAWRGRETQYF. CDR3 in DNA: TGTGCCTGGAGGGGCCGAGAGACCCAGTACTTC.

This rearrangement joins TRBV4-1 to TRBJ2-2, with 7 nucleotides matching TRBD2. The CDR3 sequence is 16 residues long. Germline V gene lookup returns CDR1 MGHRA and CDR2 YSYEKL. V gave up 5 bases and J gave up 0 bases; unmatched junction bases: 6. This CDR3 is CASSFASGANTGELFF. The CDR3 DNA reads as TGCGCCAGCAGCTTCGCTAGCGGCGCGAACACCGGGGAGCTGTTTTTT.

This clone appeared a few times. V is TRBV6-5 and J is TRBJ1-2; no firm D call. Germline V gene data show CDR1 as MNHEY and CDR2 as SVGAGI. The CDR3 length is 13 residues. The V gene lost 5 bases and the J gene lost 4 bases, with 11 bases spanning the gap. The CDR3 coding sequence is TGTGCCAGCAGTACTCGAGGGATCTATGGCTACACCTTC. It yields the protein CASSTRGIYGYTF.

This clone has only one observation. The junction and the germline gene differ at one end; a read error may be behind it. The V call is TRBV19, the J call TRBJ2-7, with 13 bases lining up with TRBD2. This CDR3 comprises 13 residues. CDR1 and CDR2 from the germline V gene are LNHDA and SQIVND (reference sequence). CDR3 sequence: CASSTGLAGVGHF. The DNA for the CDR3 is TGTGCCAGTAGTACCGGACTAGCGGGAGTTGGGCACTTC. The complete variable domain, with remaining parts taken from reference TRBV19 and TRBJ2-7, reads DGGITQSPKYLFRKEGQNVTLSCEQNLNHDAMYWYRQDPGQGLRLIYYSQIVNDFQKGDIAEGYSVSREKKESFPLTVTSAQKNPTAFYLCASSTGLAGVGHFGPGTRLTVT.

The V gene is TRBV25-1, the J gene TRBJ2-1, with 7 bases matching TRBD2. CDR3 length: 15 residues. In germline, CDR1 is MGHDK, CDR2 SYGVNS. The V and J ends lost 6 bases and 6 bases, in that order; junction bases with no gene match: 11. CDR3 region: CASSPERGQANEQFF. The DNA for the CDR3 is TGTGCCAGCAGCCCGGAGCGGGGTCAGGCCAATGAGCAGTTCTTC.

The chain carries TRBV7-9 and TRBJ2-1; D not certain. Germline V gives CDR1 SEHNR, CDR2 FQNEAQ (reference sequence). The V gene lost 4 bases and the J gene lost 2 bases, with 15 bases spanning the gap. The CDR3 totals 16 residues. CDR3 nucleotide sequence: TGTGCCAGCAGCTCACCCCGGGTTGCGGCCTACAATGAGCAGTTCTTC. This encodes CASSSPRVAAYNEQFF. Complete variable domain (other parts from reference TRBV7-9 and TRBJ2-1): DTGVSQNPRHKITKRGQNVTFRCDPISEHNRLYWYRQTLGQGPEFLTYFQNEAQLEKSRLLSDRFSAERPKGSFSTLEIQRTEQGDSAMYLCASSSPRVAAYNEQFFGPGTRLTVL.

The chain uses TRBV27 and TRBJ2-7, with 8 positions matching TRBD2. Germline CDR1 MNHEY, CDR2 SMNVEV (reference sequence). This CDR3 is 17 amino acids long. Trimming at V came to 2 bases and at J to 4 bases, leaving 13 bases not matched to a gene. As DNA, the CDR3 is TGTGCCAGCAGTTTAGCTTCGATTAGCGGGATACGTTACGAGCAGTACTTC. It specifies CASSLASISGIRYEQYF.